This T cell receptor (beta chain) was sequenced for a study of T cells in Graves' hyperthyroidism and ophthalmopathy. Study observations and caveats: Blood samples included most of the expanded thyroid clonotypes exceeding 0.001. Ophthalmopathy was separated from stable hyperthyroidism by a 13 V-J model.

The CDR3 has 16 amino acids. Germline V gene sequence: CDR1 MDHEN, CDR2 SYDVKM. The junction had 10 bases not matched to a gene; V was cut back by 3 bases and J by 3 bases. Enrolled ophthalmopathy patients presented with a Clinical Activity Score of at least 3, a NOSPECS grade of at least 4, and disease duration under 3 months. Thyroid ultrasound and orbital computed tomography, with clinical symptoms and serum thyroxine and TRAb, informed diagnoses. This clonotype was detected many times. The antigen remains undetermined. TCR beta CDR3 regions were amplified from RNA. TCR CDR3 underwent first-round RT-PCR with the HTBI primer set. Using its own MiXCR run on the multiplex PCR reads, TCRdb lists one record per CDR3 protein. The sample consists of about 530,000 distinct CDR3 sequences, roughly a sixth of them appearing once.

The sequenced material came from blood. The origin of this receptor is a woman between 18 and 30 years old with Graves' ophthalmopathy. The rearrangement links TRBV28 to TRBJ2-5; 7 nucleotides align to TRBD2. CDR3 residues: CASSFQFQRDEETQYF. CDR3 nucleotides: TGTGCCAGCAGTTTTCAATTCCAGCGGGACGAAGAGACCCAGTACTTC. The entire variable domain, with the rest obtained from reference TRBV28 and TRBJ2-5, is as follows: DVKVTQSSRYLVKRTGEKVFLECVQDMDHENMFWYRQDPGLGLRLIYFSYDVKMKEKGDIPEGYSVSREKKERFSLILESASTNQTSMYLCASSFQFQRDEETQYFGPGTRLLVL.